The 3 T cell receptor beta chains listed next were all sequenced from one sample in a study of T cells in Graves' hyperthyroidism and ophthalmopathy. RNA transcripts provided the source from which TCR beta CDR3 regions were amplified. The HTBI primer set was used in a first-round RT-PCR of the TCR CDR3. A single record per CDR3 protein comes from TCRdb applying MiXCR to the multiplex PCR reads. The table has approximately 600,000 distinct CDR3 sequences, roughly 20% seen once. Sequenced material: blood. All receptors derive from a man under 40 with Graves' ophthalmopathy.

The CDR3 nucleotides are TGTGCCAGCAGATCAGGGCGCCAGCCCCAGCATTTT. This gives the protein CASRSGRQPQHF. The V call is TRBV28, the J call TRBJ1-5; D is possibly TRBD1 (5 bases). V was clipped by 6 bases and J by 7 bases, with 10 bases between them. This CDR3 has 12 amino acids. The V gene's germline CDR1 is MDHEN and CDR2 SYDVKM.

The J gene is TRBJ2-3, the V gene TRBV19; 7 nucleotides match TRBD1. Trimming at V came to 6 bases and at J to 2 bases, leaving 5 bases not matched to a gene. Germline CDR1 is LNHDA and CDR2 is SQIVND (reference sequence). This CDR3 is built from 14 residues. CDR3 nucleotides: TGTGCCAGTAGCGACAGGGCCGTCACAGATACGCAGTATTTT. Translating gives CASSDRAVTDTQYF. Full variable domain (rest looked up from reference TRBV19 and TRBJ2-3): DGGITQSPKYLFRKEGQNVTLSCEQNLNHDAMYWYRQDPGQGLRLIYYSQIVNDFQKGDIAEGYSVSREKKESFPLTVTSAQKNPTAFYLCASSDRAVTDTQYFGPGTRLTVL.

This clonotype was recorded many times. The CDR3 sequence is CASSPGTGPLGYTF. As DNA, the CDR3 is TGTGCCAGCAGCCCCGGGACAGGTCCCTTGGGCTACACCTTC. The chain joins TRBV3-1 to TRBJ1-2; TRBD1 agrees at 8 bases. Trimming cost V 4 bases and J 8 bases; bases outside gene matches: 9. This CDR3 is built from 14 residues. Germline assignment: CDR1 LGHDT and CDR2 YNNKEL (reference sequence).